These 28 T cell receptor beta chains were all obtained from the same sample, sequenced in a study of CD8+CD57+ T cells in acquired aplastic anemia. The patients chosen for sequencing had shown expansion of CD8+CD57+ cells (detected by flow cytometry). Investigators profiled TCR beta VDJ and CDR3 from genomic DNA template. In TCRdb, the reads were re-called with MiXCR into one record per CDR3 protein. There are about 40,000 distinct CDR3 sequences in the sample; 63% occur only once, and about 60% lies in the top ten. The source material was sorted CD4+, CD8+, or CD8+CD57+ T cells (not recorded which) from PBMCs. These receptors all come from a human donor with aplastic anemia.

For the CDR3, the DNA is TGTGCCAGCAGCCTGATGGGGGCCTACGAGCAGTACTTC. It codes for CASSLMGAYEQYF. The chain uses TRBV7-2 and TRBJ2-7; D tentatively reads TRBD1 or TRBD2 (5 bases each). Germline CDR1 and CDR2: SGHTA and FQGNSA. This CDR3 spans 13 amino acids. With 5 bases removed from V and 2 bases from J, the gap between germline ends came to 10 bases.

In its sample, this clonotype was seen many times. This rearrangement joins TRBV5-6 to TRBJ2-3; 11 bases line up with TRBD2. This CDR3 is 17 amino acids long. V shed 1 base, J shed 4 bases, and the junction held 8 bases outside the gene matches. Per the germline V gene, CDR1 is SGHDT and CDR2 is YYEEEE. The DNA for the CDR3 is TGTGCCAGCAGCTTGCAGGTGACTAGCGGGGTAGCAGATACGCAGTATTTT. Its translation: CASSLQVTSGVADTQYF.

The rearrangement links TRBV10-3 to TRBJ2-5, with D unresolved. The CDR3 length is 13 residues. Per germline, CDR1 ENHRY and CDR2 SYGVKD. The germline V and J ends were trimmed by 4 bases and 2 bases, with 8 bases remaining between them. The DNA for the CDR3 is TGTGCCATCAGTGTCGACCCACAAGAGACCCAGTACTTC. Amino acid sequence: CAISVDPQETQYF.

The chain uses TRBV7-9 and TRBJ1-5; D call uncertain. Germline values: CDR1 SEHNR, CDR2 FQNEAQ (reference sequence). CDR3 length equals 13 residues. Deletions cut 0 bases from V and 7 bases from J, with 7 bases between. The CDR3 DNA is TGTGCCAGCAGCTTAGCGATCGACCAGCCCCAGCATTTT. Protein sequence: CASSLAIDQPQHF.

This clonotype was picked up many times. The J gene is TRBJ2-2, the V gene TRBV7-6, with D unresolved. There are 12 residues in the CDR3. Germline V gene sequence: CDR1 SGHVS, CDR2 FNYEAQ. Trimming shortened V by 5 bases and J by 2 bases, and 3 bases separated the two germline ends. The CDR3 reads CASSHNTGELFF. CDR3 sequence (DNA): TGTGCCAGCAGCCATAACACCGGGGAGCTGTTTTTT.

This clonotype has only a few counts. The chain couples TRBV9 to TRBJ2-7; 7 positions agree with TRBD2. The germline V gene has CDR1 SGDLS and CDR2 YYNGEE. The CDR3 sequence is 15 residues long. V was clipped by 1 base and J by 0 bases; unmatched bases: 4. CDR3 amino acids: CASSVSSSGSYEQYF. In nucleotides, the CDR3 is TGTGCCAGCAGCGTAAGCTCTAGCGGCTCCTACGAGCAGTACTTC.

The table lists this clonotype with many counts. The CDR3 bases are TGCGCCAGCAGCTTGGCGTCGGGGCAAGGCGAGCAGTACTTC. This gives the protein CASSLASGQGEQYF. The chain is built from TRBV5-1 and TRBJ2-7; D is tentatively TRBD1 or TRBD2 (5 bases each). Trimming took off 0 bases at V and 6 bases at J, with 13 bases between the two ends. Germline lookup yields CDR1 SGHRS and CDR2 YFSETQ. The CDR3 spans 14 residues.

The chain has TRBV7-8 and TRBJ2-3; TRBD2 is a possible D gene (6 bases). Per the germline V gene, CDR1 is SGHVS and CDR2 is FQNEAQ. This CDR3 comprises 14 residues. V shed 5 bases and J shed 12 bases, with 21 bases lying between them. For the CDR3, the DNA is TGTGCCAGCAGCCCCCTGGGGGGAGGCCAACACCAGTATTTT. Protein sequence: CASSPLGGGQHQYF.

V is TRBV11-1 and J is TRBJ2-1, with 15 bases lining up with TRBD2. CDR3 length equals 15 residues. Germline CDR1 and CDR2: SGHAT and FQDESV (reference sequence). V shed 5 bases, J shed 7 bases, and the junction held 3 bases outside the gene matches. In DNA, the CDR3 is TGTGCCAGCAGCCTCGGGACTAGCGGGAGGAATGAGCAGTTCTTC. Translating it yields CASSLGTSGRNEQFF. Full variable domain (missing parts from reference TRBV11-1 and TRBJ2-1): EAEVAQSPRYKITEKSQAVAFWCDPISGHATLYWYRQILGQGPELLVQFQDESVVDDSQLPKDRFSAERLKGVDSTLKIQPAELGDSAMYLCASSLGTSGRNEQFFGPGTRLTVL.

In its sample, this clonotype was seen many times. The gene calls are TRBV20-1 and TRBJ2-7, with 7 bases lining up with TRBD2. The CDR3 is 14 residues long. J gave up 3 bases and V 1 base, and 6 bases lay outside the gene matches. CDR1 DFQATT and CDR2 SNEGSKA come from the germline V gene (reference sequence). The CDR3 here is CSARAGGSGYEQYF. CDR3 in DNA: TGCAGTGCTAGAGCGGGAGGTAGTGGCTACGAGCAGTACTTC.

This chain links TRBV29-1 with TRBJ1-2, with D hard to call. The CDR3 totals 10 residues. Germline V gene lookup returns CDR1 SQVTM and CDR2 ANQGSEA. The V end lost 7 bases, the J end lost 8 bases, and 11 bases lay between the germline ends. In DNA form, the CDR3 reads TGCAGCGCGCTCGACGACGGCTACACCTTC. It encodes CSALDDGYTF. Combining the CDR3 with reference TRBV29-1 and TRBJ1-2 gives the whole variable domain SAVISQKPSRDICQRGTSLTIQCQVDSQVTMMFWYRQQPGQSLTLIATANQGSEATYESGFVIDKFPISRPNLTFSTLTVSNMSPEDSSIYLCSALDDGYTFGSGTRLTVV.

About this clonotype: A junction boundary mismatches the germline segment, possibly from a read error. The V gene is TRBV15, the J gene TRBJ1-1, with D possibly matching TRBD1 (5 bases). Germline lookup yields CDR1 LNHNV and CDR2 YYDKDF (reference sequence). The CDR3 spans 15 residues. CDR3 coding DNA: TGTGCCACCAGCGGAGATCCGACAGAGAACACTGAAGCTTTCTTT. Protein: CATSGDPTENTEAFF.

The rearrangement joins TRBV7-8 to TRBJ2-7; perhaps TRBD2 as D (5 bases). Germline lookup yields CDR1 SGHVS and CDR2 FQNEAQ. CDR3 length equals 12 residues. Trimming left V 1 base short and J 4 bases short, with 5 bases between. The CDR3 nucleotides read TGTGCCAGCAGCTTAGAGCGGTACGAGCAGTACTTC. Its translation is CASSLERYEQYF.

This clonotype was detected many times. The rearrangement joins TRBV10-1 to TRBJ2-3, with 11 bases lining up with TRBD2. V lost 5 bases and J lost 3; bases outside the gene matches: 4. This CDR3 has 15 amino acids. Looked up from germline, CDR1 is WNHNN and CDR2 is SYGVQD (reference sequence). CDR3 sequence: CASSPASGGTDTQYF. The DNA for the CDR3 is TGCGCCAGCAGTCCTGCTAGCGGGGGGACAGATACGCAGTATTTT.

This clonotype was counted ten times or more. The rearrangement uses TRBV20-1 and TRBJ1-5; unclear D gene. CDR1 DFQATT and CDR2 SNEGSKA come from the germline V gene (reference sequence). The CDR3 loop spans 15 amino acids. V lost 3 bases, J lost 5 bases, and 17 bases lay in between. CDR3 nucleotide sequence: TGCAGTGCTAGGGATTCGTCGCAGTTTTATCAGCCCCAGCATTTT. Translating it yields CSARDSSQFYQPQHF.

This clonotype turned up a few times. The V and J genes are TRBV29-1 and TRBJ2-3, with 8 bases identical to TRBD1. Germline values: CDR1 SQVTM, CDR2 ANQGSEA. CDR3 length: 11 residues. V lost 6 bases to trimming and J lost 6 bases; unmatched junction nucleotides: 2. DNA for the CDR3: TGCAGCGTCCAGGGGGCGGATACGCAGTATTTT. Protein: CSVQGADTQYF.

The V gene is TRBV11-2, the J gene TRBJ2-7, with a tentative D call TRBD2 (5 bases). This CDR3 contains 20 residues. Germline lookup yields CDR1 SGHAT and CDR2 FQNNGV. The V end lost 5 bases, the J end lost 2 bases, and 31 bases lay between the germline ends. CDR3 sequence reads: CASSARGPRTVGQATYEQYF. In DNA, the CDR3 is TGTGCCAGCAGCGCCCGTGGGCCTCGGACTGTCGGGCAGGCAACCTACGAGCAGTACTTC.

The CDR3: CASSTGTAGANVLTF. The CDR3 nucleotides are TGTGCCAGTAGTACCGGGACCGCCGGGGCCAACGTCCTGACTTTC. The V call is TRBV19, the J call TRBJ2-6, with D perhaps matching TRBD1 or TRBD2 (5 bases each). The CDR3 has 15 residues. V lost 4 bases to trimming and J lost 4 bases, with 11 bases between them. Germline V gives CDR1 LNHDA, CDR2 SQIVND (reference sequence).

The genes are TRBV20-1 and TRBJ2-7; 7 bases are a match to TRBD1. Germline V lookup: CDR1 DFQATT, CDR2 SNEGSKA (reference sequence). This CDR3 spans 14 amino acids. V was clipped by 4 bases and J by 2 bases; unmatched bases: 8. The CDR3 spells CSATGQVQTYEQYF. CDR3 DNA sequence: TGCAGTGCTACCGGACAGGTTCAAACCTACGAGCAGTACTTC.

A remark on this clonotype: The germline gene is not matched at one end of the junction; a read error may be the cause. This sequence joins TRBV20-1 and TRBJ1-5; D call uncertain. The CDR3 totals 13 residues. From germline, CDR1 is DFQATT and CDR2 SNEGSKA (reference sequence). As DNA, the CDR3 is TGCAGTACTAGACTATCGGAGAGTCGGCCCCAGCATTTT. Residues: CSTRLSESRPQHF.

This clonotype was found many times. V is TRBV5-1 and J is TRBJ2-3; 7 positions agree with TRBD1. Losses at the gene ends were 6 bases for V and 1 base for J; bases not matched to a gene: 8. Germline V gene data show CDR1 as SGHRS and CDR2 as YFSETQ. The CDR3 spans 15 residues. The CDR3 is CASIKGARGTDTQYF. The CDR3 DNA reads as TGCGCCAGCATCAAGGGGGCGCGGGGCACAGATACGCAGTATTTT.

This clonotype was seen ten or more times. This sequence joins TRBV5-6 and TRBJ1-2; TRBD1 agrees at 11 bases. Germline values: CDR1 SGHDT, CDR2 YYEEEE. V lost 4 bases to trimming and J lost 2 bases; unmatched junction nucleotides: 4. The CDR3 covers 15 residues. The CDR3 loop is CASSLGQGANYGYTF. The DNA for the CDR3 is TGTGCCAGCAGCCTAGGACAGGGGGCAAACTATGGCTACACCTTC. Full variable domain (outside the CDR3, taken from reference TRBV5-6 and TRBJ1-2): DAGVTQSPTHLIKTRGQQVTLRCSPKSGHDTVSWYQQALGQGPQFIFQYYEEEERQRGNFPDRFSGHQFPNYSSELNVNALLLGDSALYLCASSLGQGANYGYTFGSGTRLTVV.

Of note for this clonotype: A junction end diverges from the germline sequence, so it may reflect a read error. This CDR3 is CASSGQVRETQYF. The CDR3 nucleotides read TGCGCCAGCAGTGGACAGGTCAGGGAGACCCAGTACTTC. This chain links TRBV19 with TRBJ2-5; TRBD1 matches 7 bases. The CDR3 spans 13 residues. Germline V gene sequence: CDR1 LNHDA, CDR2 SQIVND (reference sequence).

This clonotype is labeled large (0.1 to 1%). The rearrangement joins TRBV6-1 to TRBJ2-7; 8 nucleotides match TRBD1. The germline gives CDR1 MNHNS, CDR2 SASEGT. V dropped 3 bases and J dropped 3; count of bases not matched to a gene: 10. This CDR3 is built from 16 residues. DNA of the CDR3: TGTGCCAGCAGTGACGAGGCGGACAGGGCCGGCTACGAGCAGTACTTC. It yields the protein CASSDEADRAGYEQYF.

This chain uses TRBV20-1 with TRBJ2-7; 8 nucleotides match TRBD1. V lost 5 bases and J lost 3; bases outside the gene matches: 6. Germline CDR1 and CDR2: DFQATT and SNEGSKA (reference sequence). CDR3 size: 13 residues. CDR3 amino acids: CSASDRAGYEQYF. As DNA, the CDR3 is TGCAGTGCTTCGGACAGGGCCGGCTACGAGCAGTACTTC.

The chain has TRBV5-1 and TRBJ2-3; D remains ambiguous. V lost 0 bases and J 0 bases, leaving 17 bases between the germline ends. Germline V gene data show CDR1 as SGHRS and CDR2 as YFSETQ. This CDR3 region has 18 residues. CDR3 residues: CASSLDLLTPPSTDTQYF. CDR3 DNA: TGCGCCAGCAGCTTGGACCTTCTGACTCCTCCTAGCACAGATACGCAGTATTTT.

The V call is TRBV25-1, the J call TRBJ2-2; TRBD2 agrees at 12 bases. Germline lookup yields CDR1 MGHDK and CDR2 SYGVNS. Germline trimming cut 3 bases from V and 5 bases from J; bases unmatched to any gene: 7. CDR3 length: 17 amino acids. This CDR3 is CASSDTSGRRKTGELFF. In DNA form, the CDR3 reads TGTGCCAGCAGTGATACTAGCGGGAGGAGGAAGACCGGGGAGCTGTTTTTT.

This clonotype has a handful of counts. The chain is built from TRBV29-1 and TRBJ2-5; no clear D gene. Per the germline V gene, CDR1 is SQVTM and CDR2 is ANQGSEA. Trimming removed 0 bases at V and 0 bases at J, with 8 bases between. This CDR3 has 14 residues. The CDR3 loop reads CSVEDPRNQETQYF. DNA for the CDR3: TGCAGCGTTGAAGATCCTAGAAACCAAGAGACCCAGTACTTC. The variable domain in full, completed from reference TRBV29-1 and TRBJ2-5, reads SAVISQKPSRDICQRGTSLTIQCQVDSQVTMMFWYRQQPGQSLTLIATANQGSEATYESGFVIDKFPISRPNLTFSTLTVSNMSPEDSSIYLCSVEDPRNQETQYFGPGTRLLVL.